A selection of T cell receptor beta chains follows, all from one sample in a study of blood T cell repertoires in COVID-19. Profiling relied on immunoSEQ multiplex PCR, and the TCRdb table lists in-frame clones only, not all of them. The table lists roughly 300,000 clones, roughly 80% of them singletons. Sample: peripheral blood. Every receptor here comes from a woman aged 45-65 years who had recovered from COVID-19. The CDR3 runs from the conserved cysteine through the conserved F or W. The D gene is left open where the match is weak. Clone size is stated in some rows and not others, as once, few, many or a class when expanded.

v_call	d_call	clone_size	j_call	cdr3_aa	cdr3_nt
TRBV7-3	TRBD2	once	TRBJ2-3	CASSLGGGATDTQYF	TGTGCCAGCAGCTTAGGCGGGGGGGCCACAGATACGCAGTATTTT
TRBV7-2	-	-	TRBJ1-2	CASSPGGYGYTF	TGTGCCAGCAGCCCGGGAGGGTATGGCTACACCTTC
TRBV7-3	TRBD1	-	TRBJ2-7	CASSRTGNPYEQYF	TGTGCCAGCAGCCGGACAGGGAACCCCTACGAGCAGTACTTC
TRBV9	TRBD2	-	TRBJ2-1	CASGRGGSDNEQFF	TGTGCCAGCGGGAGGGGCGGGTCGGACAATGAGCAGTTCTTC
TRBV9	TRBD1	-	TRBJ2-7	CASSAGTALREQYF	TGTGCCAGCAGCGCCGGGACAGCTCTTAGAGAGCAGTACTTC
TRBV5-1	-	few	TRBJ2-2	CASRTQGNTGELFF	TGCGCCAGCAGGACACAGGGGAACACCGGGGAGCTGTTTTTT
TRBV6-5	TRBD2	-	TRBJ2-1	CASRGLEYNEQFF	TGTGCCAGCAGGGGACTAGAATACAATGAGCAGTTCTTC
TRBV3-1/TRBV3-2	-	-	TRBJ1-2	CASSQGGQGPNYGYTF	TGTGCCAGCAGCCAAGGGGGCCAGGGCCCTAACTATGGCTACACCTTC
TRBV28	-	few	TRBJ1-2	CASSSPSNRGKDGYTF	TGTGCCAGCAGTTCCCCATCAAACCGGGGGAAGGATGGCTACACCTTC
TRBV2	-	-	TRBJ2-1	CASSDLASSGEQFF	TGTGCCAGCAGTGATCTAGCCTCATCGGGTGAGCAGTTCTTC
TRBV28	-	-	TRBJ1-5	CASSLFAGGNQPQHF	TGTGCCAGCAGTTTATTCGCCGGGGGCAATCAGCCCCAGCATTTT
TRBV5-1	-	-	TRBJ2-1	CASSLAAAIHYNEQFF	TGCGCCAGCAGCTTGGCCGCTGCGATCCACTACAATGAGCAGTTCTTC
TRBV28	-	few	TRBJ2-6	CASSSSDGANVLTF	TGTGCCAGCAGTTCCAGTGATGGGGCCAACGTCCTGACTTTC
TRBV15	TRBD2	-	TRBJ2-1	CATSPWGVSSGANEQFF	TGTGCCACCAGCCCTTGGGGGGTATCTAGCGGGGCAAATGAGCAGTTCTTC
TRBV18	-	-	TRBJ2-7	CASSPATGSDEQYF	TGTGCCAGCTCACCGGCAACGGGATCGGACGAGCAGTACTTC
TRBV28	TRBD2	-	TRBJ2-7	CASSSRGASGRSYEQYF	TGTGCCAGCAGTTCCCGGGGGGCTAGCGGGAGATCCTACGAGCAGTACTTC
TRBV5-1	TRBD1	few	TRBJ1-4	CASSYGQGTNEKLFF	TGCGCCAGCAGCTACGGACAGGGAACTAATGAAAAACTGTTTTTT
TRBV5-1	TRBD1	-	TRBJ2-7	CASSSQGQTSYEQYF	TGCGCCAGCAGCTCCCAGGGACAGACCTCCTACGAGCAGTACTTC
TRBV6-5	TRBD2	-	TRBJ2-3	CASSSWLAGGTDTQYF	TGTGCCAGCAGTTCTTGGCTAGCGGGGGGGACAGATACGCAGTATTTT
TRBV7-2	TRBD1	-	TRBJ2-3	CASSLTGGKTDTQYF	TGTGCCAGCAGTCTTACAGGGGGTAAAACAGATACGCAGTATTTT
TRBV5-1	TRBD2	-	TRBJ2-5	CASSAGLAETQYF	TGCGCCAGCAGCGCGGGACTAGCAGAGACCCAGTACTTC
TRBV4-2	-	-	TRBJ2-3	CASSQEQRQPDTQYF	TGTGCCAGCAGCCAAGAACAACGACAGCCAGATACGCAGTATTTT
TRBV7-2	TRBD2	-	TRBJ2-5	CASSQLAGRQETQYF	TGTGCCAGCAGCCAGCTAGCGGGACGACAAGAGACCCAGTACTTC
TRBV21-1	-	-	TRBJ2-5	CASNSGRENF	TGTGCCAGCAATAGTGGCAGGGAAAACTTC
TRBV29-1	TRBD2	-	TRBJ2-3	CSVEGTSLLTDTQYF	TGCAGCGTTGAAGGGACTAGCCTCCTCACAGATACGCAGTATTTT
TRBV28	TRBD2	-	TRBJ2-2	CASSLYRTSGGALTGELFF	TGTGCCAGCAGTTTATACAGGACTAGCGGGGGGGCCCTTACCGGGGAGCTGTTTTTT
TRBV6-2/TRBV6-3	TRBD1	-	TRBJ1-6	CASSSGQGVIYSPLHF	TGTGCCAGCAGTTCCGGACAGGGGGTAATTTATTCACCCCTCCACTTT
TRBV13	TRBD2	-	TRBJ2-5	CASSEYPGTSGSARGETQYF	TGTGCCAGCAGCGAGTACCCCGGGACTAGCGGGTCGGCCAGGGGAGAGACCCAGTACTTC
TRBV28	TRBD1	-	TRBJ2-2	CASSSYRGTGELFF	TGTGCCAGCAGTAGCTACAGGGGAACCGGGGAGCTGTTTTTT
TRBV6-2/TRBV6-3	TRBD2	-	TRBJ2-3	CASSRTSGGRDTQYF	TGTGCCAGCAGCCGCACGAGCGGGGGGAGGGATACGCAGTATTTT
TRBV28	-	-	TRBJ1-5	CASSLGGAGQPQHF	TGTGCCAGCAGTTTAGGGGGCGCAGGTCAGCCCCAGCATTTT
TRBV27	TRBD1	-	TRBJ2-7	CASPAASRGRTEQYF	TGTGCCAGCCCCGCCGCCAGCAGGGGGCGCACCGAGCAGTACTTC
TRBV15	-	-	TRBJ2-7	CATSTTGFSAYEQYF	TGTGCCACCAGCACTACAGGGTTTTCGGCCTACGAGCAGTACTTC
TRBV19	TRBD1	-	TRBJ1-2	CASSDRGGYGYTF	TGTGCCAGTAGTGACAGGGGAGGCTATGGCTACACCTTC
TRBV7-2	TRBD2	once	TRBJ2-3	CASRRLAGGSDTQYF	TGTGCCAGCCGTCGACTAGCGGGGGGGTCAGATACGCAGTATTTT
TRBV11-3	TRBD2	once	TRBJ2-1	CASSSSSGSSYNEQFF	TGTGCCAGCAGCAGCTCTAGCGGAAGCTCCTACAATGAGCAGTTCTTC
TRBV19	-	-	TRBJ1-5	CASSLRGGLGNQPQHF	TGTGCCAGTAGTCTTAGGGGGGGGCTTGGCAATCAGCCCCAGCATTTT
TRBV29-1	TRBD2	-	TRBJ2-2	CSALTSGGARGPGELFF	TGCAGCGCATTGACTAGCGGGGGGGCGAGAGGCCCCGGGGAGCTGTTTTTT
TRBV6-6	-	once	TRBJ1-4	CASSYSTNRESEKLFF	TGTGCCAGCAGTTACTCGACAAACAGGGAAAGTGAAAAACTGTTTTTT
TRBV27	TRBD2	few	TRBJ2-2	CASSLGLANTGELFF	TGTGCCAGCAGTTTGGGACTAGCGAACACCGGGGAGCTGTTTTTT
TRBV5-1	TRBD2	-	TRBJ2-5	CASSSSAGSGSETQYF	TGCGCCAGCAGCTCCTCTGCGGGGAGCGGGAGTGAGACCCAGTACTTC
TRBV27	-	-	TRBJ2-2	CASSLLAGVMTGELFF	TGTGCCAGCAGTCTGCTGGCAGGGGTGATGACCGGGGAGCTGTTTTTT
TRBV11-2	TRBD1	-	TRBJ2-3	CASSLGQGLGDTQYF	TGTGCCAGCAGCCTGGGACAGGGGCTCGGAGATACGCAGTATTTT
TRBV12-5	TRBD1	-	TRBJ2-5	CASGLATTFQDREATQYF	TGTGCTAGTGGTTTGGCCACTACCTTTCAAGACAGGGAAGCGACCCAGTACTTC
TRBV7-2	TRBD1	-	TRBJ2-7	CASSISGTAYEQYF	TGTGCCAGCAGCATTTCCGGGACAGCCTACGAGCAGTACTTC
TRBV7-8	-	-	TRBJ1-5	CASSSRRQPGVPQHF	TGTGCCAGCAGCTCCCGGCGGCAGCCTGGCGTGCCCCAGCATTTT
TRBV5-1	-	-	TRBJ2-1	CASSFSPDYNEQFF	TGCGCCAGCAGCTTTAGCCCTGACTACAATGAGCAGTTCTTC
TRBV5-1	TRBD2	-	TRBJ2-5	CASRGSLAAGETQYF	TGCGCCAGCAGGGGGTCGCTAGCGGCGGGAGAGACCCAGTACTTC
TRBV5-4	-	few	TRBJ2-1	CASSLVASSSYNEQFF	TGTGCCAGCAGCTTGGTTGCATCCAGCTCCTACAATGAGCAGTTCTTC
TRBV5-1	-	-	TRBJ1-3	CASRDFGGNTIYF	TGCGCCAGCAGAGATTTCGGTGGAAACACCATATATTTT
TRBV4-3	TRBD2	-	TRBJ2-1	CASSQGTSGGENEQFF	TGCGCCAGCAGCCAGGGGACTAGCGGGGGGGAGAATGAGCAGTTCTTC
TRBV4-3	TRBD2	-	TRBJ2-3	CASSPEPAGSGTDTQYF	TGCGCCAGCAGCCCAGAACCAGCGGGGTCTGGCACAGATACGCAGTATTTT
TRBV4-1	TRBD1	-	TRBJ1-3	CASSQEWGQRNTIYF	TGCGCCAGCAGCCAAGAATGGGGACAGCGAAACACCATATATTTT
TRBV5-4	TRBD2	-	TRBJ2-3	CASSLRTSGISDTQYF	TGTGCCAGCAGCTTGCGGACTAGCGGGATTTCAGATACGCAGTATTTT
TRBV27	TRBD1	-	TRBJ2-7	CASTSTRDSYEQYF	TGTGCCAGCACATCAACCAGGGACAGCTACGAGCAGTACTTC
TRBV18	-	-	TRBJ2-7	CASSETGITTGNYEQYF	TGTGCCAGCTCAGAGACAGGAATCACGACTGGGAACTACGAGCAGTACTTC
TRBV7-2	TRBD2	-	TRBJ2-3	CASSLGGTSSYTQYF	TGTGCCAGCAGCTTAGGGGGGACTAGTTCTTATACGCAGTATTTT
TRBV18	TRBD1	-	TRBJ2-1	CASSPGQSSYNEQFF	TGTGCCAGCTCGCCGGGACAGAGCTCCTACAATGAGCAGTTCTTC
TRBV14	-	-	TRBJ1-1	CASSMNTEAFF	TGTGCCAGCAGTATGAACACTGAAGCTTTCTTT
TRBV28	-	-	TRBJ2-1	CASSLYSGYNEQFF	TGTGCCAGCAGTTTGTATAGCGGATACAATGAGCAGTTCTTC